These T cell receptor beta chains were read from a single sample in a study of cytomegalovirus exposure and HLA in healthy donors. The repertoire was sequenced with immunoSEQ multiplex PCR; TCRdb's copy has only in-frame clones and lacks some. The profile shows fewer than 200,000 clones, less than 95% of them singletons. The sequenced sample was PBMCs. These receptors were collected from a woman aged 18-29 years in good health and CMV-seropositive. CDR3s include the opening cysteine and the closing phenylalanine or tryptophan. Fields, in order: V gene, D gene, clone size, J gene, CDR3 DNA, CDR3 protein. D genes are given only for firm matches. Some rows have no size entry. The others give once, few or many, or a class for an expanded clone.

TRBV30	TRBD1	NA	TRBJ1-4	TGTGCCTGGAGTTTACAGGGGGCGGGGGAAAAACTGTTTTTT	CAWSLQGAGEKLFF
TRBV9	TRBD2	NA	TRBJ2-3	TGTGCCAGCAGCTCGCGAGCGGGGGGAACAGATACGCAGTATTTT	CASSSRAGGTDTQYF
TRBV7-6	NA	NA	TRBJ2-1	TGTGCCAGCAGCTTAATTGCGGGACTCCTTTTAAATGAGCAGTTCTTC	CASSLIAGLLLNEQFF
TRBV9	NA	once	TRBJ2-3	TGTGCCAGCAGCGCCAGACAGACAGATACGCAGTATTTT	CASSARQTDTQYF
TRBV23-1	NA	NA	TRBJ2-5	TGCGCCAGCAGTCACCTAATTCTTTCATTGGAGGCAGGGGTTCTCCAAGAGACCCAGTACTTC	CASSHLILSLEAGVLQETQYF
TRBV5-1	TRBD1	NA	TRBJ2-7	TGCGCCAGCAGCTCATCACAGGGGGTGGTTGGCTACGAGCAGTACTTC	CASSSSQGVVGYEQYF
TRBV10-3	NA	NA	TRBJ1-5	TGTGCCATCAGTGAGGCAGGGAGGAATCAGCCCCAGCATTTT	CAISEAGRNQPQHF
TRBV6-6	NA	NA	TRBJ1-1	TGTGCCAGCAGCCACCTGGGAGGTGTAGTCACTGAAGCTTTCTTT	CASSHLGGVVTEAFF
TRBV5-6	NA	NA	TRBJ2-1	TGTGCCAGCAGCTTCCCGACTAGCAATGAGCAGTTCTTC	CASSFPTSNEQFF
TRBV5-1	TRBD2	NA	TRBJ2-5	TGCGCCAGCAGCCCTACTAGCGGGAGCCAAGAGACCCAGTACTTC	CASSPTSGSQETQYF
TRBV5-6	TRBD2	NA	TRBJ2-1	TGTACCAGCAGCTTTCGGGGGAGGGCTAATGAGCAGTTCTTC	CTSSFRGRANEQFF
TRBV21-1	NA	NA	TRBJ1-5	TGTGCCAGCAGCAAAGAAGGACAGTCGTATAGCAATCAGCCCCAGCATTTT	CASSKEGQSYSNQPQHF
TRBV9	NA	NA	TRBJ2-7	TGTGCCAGAAATTCCCGGGACAAGAGCTCCTACGAGCAGTACTTC	CARNSRDKSSYEQYF
TRBV14	TRBD1	NA	TRBJ2-6	TGTGCCAGCAGCCGCCGGACAGGGGGCATCAACGTCCTGACTTTC	CASSRRTGGINVLTF
TRBV7-9	TRBD1	NA	TRBJ2-1	TGTGCCAGCAGCACCCACAGGGGGGTCGACAATGAGCAGTTCTTC	CASSTHRGVDNEQFF
TRBV7-2	TRBD1	NA	TRBJ1-2	TGTGCCAGCAGCCGCGGGACAGGGGCCAGCCCCACCTTC	CASSRGTGASPTF
TRBV30	NA	few	TRBJ1-6	TGTGCCTGGAGTGATTCCCGGGGGAGGCCACCCCTCCACTTT	CAWSDSRGRPPLHF
TRBV7-9	NA	NA	TRBJ2-7	TGTGCCAGCAGCTTAGCACCGGGAAAGGACCCCTACGAGCAGTACTTC	CASSLAPGKDPYEQYF
TRBV18	NA	NA	TRBJ1-1	TGTGCCAGCTCACAGGGACATTGGAACACTGAAGCTTTCTTT	CASSQGHWNTEAFF
TRBV7-3	NA	NA	TRBJ1-1	TGTGCCAGCAGCTTAACCACAAACACTGAAGCTTTCTTT	CASSLTTNTEAFF
TRBV7-8	NA	NA	TRBJ2-7	TGTGCCAGCAGCTTAGAGAGGTTCCGGAGCTCCTACGAGCAGTACTTC	CASSLERFRSSYEQYF
TRBV7-7	NA	NA	TRBJ2-7	TGTGCCAGCAGCTTATCCGACAGCGCCGGTGCCGAGCAGTACTTC	CASSLSDSAGAEQYF
TRBV15	TRBD1	NA	TRBJ1-3	TGTGCCACCAGCCCCGGGACAGGGGAAAGTTTGGCAGGAAACACCATATATTTT	CATSPGTGESLAGNTIYF
TRBV7-9	TRBD2	NA	TRBJ2-1	TGTGCCAGCAGCCCACTAGCGGGAGGGCTCCACAATGAGCAGTTCTTC	CASSPLAGGLHNEQFF
TRBV5-4	NA	NA	TRBJ2-5	TGTGCCAGCAGCTTGGGGCAGGCGGAGACCCAGTACTTC	CASSLGQAETQYF
TRBV11-2	NA	NA	TRBJ1-6	TGTGCCAGCAGCTTAGATTTGGGTAGCCGTAATTCACCCCTCCACTTT	CASSLDLGSRNSPLHF
TRBV6-1	TRBD1	NA	TRBJ1-3	TGTGCCAGCAGTGAAGCGACAGGGACTGGAAACACCATATATTTT	CASSEATGTGNTIYF
TRBV5-1	NA	NA	TRBJ2-7	TGCGCCAGCAGCTTGGTCGGCAGGGAGGACGAGCAGTACTTC	CASSLVGREDEQYF
TRBV28	TRBD2	NA	TRBJ2-1	TGTGCCAGCAGTTTCGTCCTAGCGGGAAAATACAATGAGCAGTTCTTC	CASSFVLAGKYNEQFF
TRBV28	TRBD1	NA	TRBJ1-1	TGTGCCAGCAGTCGACAGGGGCCTGAAGCTTTCTTT	CASSRQGPEAFF
TRBV25-1	NA	NA	TRBJ2-1	TGTGCCAGCAGGACGTTGGGCACTGAGCAGTTCTTC	CASRTLGTEQFF
TRBV5-4	TRBD2	NA	TRBJ2-3	TGTGCCAGCAGCTTGCTGGTAGCGGGGGGCACAGATACGCAGTATTTT	CASSLLVAGGTDTQYF
TRBV2	NA	NA	TRBJ2-3	TGTGCCAGCAGTGAGCGGCCAGGGAAGACAGATACGCAGTATTTT	CASSERPGKTDTQYF
TRBV28	NA	NA	TRBJ2-1	TGTGCCAGCAGTTTAAGTGAGACACGCAACTACAATGAGCAGTTCTTC	CASSLSETRNYNEQFF
TRBV5-4	NA	NA	TRBJ1-1	TGTGCCAGCAGCTTAAGCCAGAACACTGAAGCTTTCTTT	CASSLSQNTEAFF
TRBV18	NA	NA	TRBJ2-1	TGTGCCAGCTCATCGATACCCACCGGGACATCCGACAATGAGCAGTTCTTC	CASSSIPTGTSDNEQFF
TRBV6-1	TRBD1	NA	TRBJ2-1	TGTGCCAGCAGTGCAGTGGGACAGGGAGTCTACAATGAGCAGTTCTTC	CASSAVGQGVYNEQFF
TRBV28	NA	NA	TRBJ2-5	TGTGCCAGCAGAGGGGGTAGCCAAGGAAGAGAGACCCAGTACTTC	CASRGGSQGRETQYF
TRBV6-5	TRBD1	NA	TRBJ2-2	TGTGCCAGCAGTTACTCCGGGACAGAAAAGATCGGGGAGCTGTTTTTT	CASSYSGTEKIGELFF
TRBV5-1	TRBD1	NA	TRBJ2-7	TGCGCCAGCAGTATCGGGACAGGGGCAGTCGAGCAGTACTTC	CASSIGTGAVEQYF
TRBV27	NA	NA	TRBJ1-1	TGTGCCAGCAGTTTATCCCGGAGGGCCCCGAACACTGAAGCTTTCTTT	CASSLSRRAPNTEAFF
TRBV5-1	TRBD2	NA	TRBJ2-1	TGCGCCAGCAGCCTTAGCGGGAGCTCCTACAATGAGCAGTTCTTC	CASSLSGSSYNEQFF
TRBV28	NA	NA	TRBJ1-2	TGTGCCAGCAGTCCTACAGGGTACGATGGCTACACCTTC	CASSPTGYDGYTF
TRBV5-6	NA	NA	TRBJ2-3	TGTGCCAGCTCAATACCTATGCGGGGCCCTCGCACAGATACGCAGTATTTT	CASSIPMRGPRTDTQYF
TRBV18	NA	NA	TRBJ2-5	TGTGCCAGCTCACCAGGGCTTCAAGAGACCCAGTACTTC	CASSPGLQETQYF
TRBV6-6	NA	few	TRBJ2-7	TGTGCCAGCACCCTCGGGGGTTACGAGCAGTACTTC	CASTLGGYEQYF
TRBV6-5	TRBD1	NA	TRBJ1-2	TGTGCCAGCAGTCAGACAGGGGGAAACTATGGCTACACCTTC	CASSQTGGNYGYTF
TRBV28	NA	NA	TRBJ2-7	TGTGCCAGCAGTTCCTCACCCAGGACAGCCTCCTACGAGCAGTACTTC	CASSSSPRTASYEQYF
TRBV19	NA	NA	TRBJ1-2	TGTGCCAGTAGCACTGGCGGGGATGGCTACACCTTC	CASSTGGDGYTF
TRBV7-9	TRBD1	NA	TRBJ2-7	TGTGCCAGCAGACGACTGACCGGGACAGGGACCGAGCAGTACTTC	CASRRLTGTGTEQYF
TRBV12-5	NA	few	TRBJ1-1	TGTGCTAGTGGTTTGGTAGATGTCGGGGGGAGGGCTTTCTTT	CASGLVDVGGRAFF
TRBV15	NA	NA	TRBJ2-1	TGTGCCACCAGCAGAGAGGACAGAACAATACGCTCCTACAATGAGCAGTTCTTC	CATSREDRTIRSYNEQFF
TRBV5-1	NA	NA	TRBJ1-2	TGCGCCAGCAGCTTGATGATGTACGGGGAATCTAACTATGGCTACACCTTC	CASSLMMYGESNYGYTF
TRBV7-2	NA	NA	TRBJ2-7	TGTGCCAGCAGCTTAGATCAGTATGCCTACGAGCAGTACTTC	CASSLDQYAYEQYF
TRBV5-1	NA	NA	TRBJ2-7	TGCGCCAGCGGCCTCGGGATCTCCTACGAGCAGTACTTC	CASGLGISYEQYF
TRBV4-2	TRBD2	NA	TRBJ2-4	TGTGCCAGCAGCCAAGTCGGGACTAGCGGGGAGGGAGCCAAAAACATTCAGTACTTC	CASSQVGTSGEGAKNIQYF
TRBV6-6	TRBD1	NA	TRBJ1-1	TGTGCCAGCAGTTACTCCGTCCGGACAGGGGTAACTGAAGCTTTCTTT	CASSYSVRTGVTEAFF
TRBV7-8	TRBD1	few	TRBJ2-5	TGTGCCAGCAGCATCCGGACAGGGGGCAGGGAGACCCAGTACTTC	CASSIRTGGRETQYF
TRBV30	NA	NA	TRBJ1-4	TGTGCCTGGGACCCGACAGGCATTAATGAAAAACTGTTTTTT	CAWDPTGINEKLFF